The 8 T cell receptor beta chains presented below share a single source sample, sequenced in a study of T cell changes during pregnancy in multiple sclerosis. Produced via immunoSEQ multiplex PCR; TCRdb's table is partial and in-frame only. This repertoire shows 40,000 to 45,000 clones, 85% to 95% found once; its top ten account for 6.5% to 7.5%. This specimen was CD8+ T cells from peripheral blood mononuclear cells, taken in the third trimester of pregnancy. The receptors were gathered from a female donor with multiple sclerosis, enrolled in a pregnancy study.

As regards this clone: At one boundary the junction diverges from the germline segment, which might be a read error. This chain connects TRBV28 to TRBJ2-1, with 16 bases aligning to TRBD2. Germline CDR1 MDHEN, CDR2 SYDVKM. This CDR3 spans 15 amino acids. This CDR3 reads CASSMGLAGGPPSVF. The CDR3 DNA reads as TGTGCCAGCAGCATGGGACTAGCGGGAGGGCCCCCCAGTGTCTTC.

The DNA of the CDR3 is TGTGCCAGCACCGGGACTGTGACTCAAGAGACCCAGTACTTC. It translates to CASTGTVTQETQYF. The chain uses TRBV2 and TRBJ2-5; TRBD2 might be the D (6 bases). The length of the CDR3 is 14 residues. Germline V CDR1 and CDR2: SNHLY, FYNNEI. V was pared by 7 bases and J by 2 bases, with 14 bases between.

V usage is TRBV7-2 and J usage is TRBJ2-5, with 7 positions matching TRBD2. The CDR3 contains 15 residues. The junction had 7 bases not matched to a gene; V was cut back by 1 base and J by 5 bases. Germline V lookup: CDR1 SGHTA, CDR2 FQGNSA. The CDR3 sequence: CASSLEALALETQYF. As DNA, the CDR3 is TGTGCCAGCAGCTTAGAGGCACTAGCGCTTGAGACCCAGTACTTC.

The chain is built from TRBV4-1 and TRBJ2-2; TRBD2 agrees at 7 bases. V was pared by 1 base and J by 6 bases, with 5 bases of the junction left unmatched. This CDR3 has 15 amino acids. CDR1 and CDR2 (germline): MGHRA, YSYEKL. The CDR3 region is CASSQGLRGAGELFF. Written as DNA, the CDR3 is TGCGCCAGCAGCCAAGGTTTACGGGGGGCCGGGGAGCTGTTTTTT.

V is TRBV4-2 and J is TRBJ2-2; D might be TRBD2 (6 bases). The V gene's germline CDR1 is LGHNA and CDR2 YNFKEQ. The CDR3 runs 13 residues. V was pared by 4 bases and J by 7 bases, with 10 bases between. The CDR3 protein is CASSRGGIGELFF. Here the CDR3 DNA reads TGTGCCAGCAGCCGTGGGGGGATCGGGGAGCTGTTTTTT.

About this clone itself: This sample also contains other DNA sequences that code for the same CDR3. The chain recombines TRBV4-1 with TRBJ1-5; D possibly corresponds to TRBD1 (5 bases). Germline CDR1 MGHRA, CDR2 YSYEKL. The CDR3 has 15 residues. Trimming took 0 bases from V and 3 from J, leaving 9 bases between them. CDR3 sequence: CASSQEPGVNQPQHF. CDR3 nucleotide sequence: TGCGCCAGCAGCCAAGAGCCGGGGGTCAATCAGCCCCAGCATTTT.

The gene calls are TRBV18 and TRBJ1-3, with unresolved D. The germline CDR1 and CDR2 sequences are KGHSH and LQKENI. The CDR3 loop spans 16 amino acids. The V gene lost 0 bases and the J gene lost 0 bases, with 9 bases spanning the gap. DNA for the CDR3: TGTGCCAGCTCACCACCGGGAGTGCCCTCTGGAAACACCATATATTTT. It is translated as CASSPPGVPSGNTIYF. The variable domain in full, completed from reference TRBV18 and TRBJ1-3, reads NAGVMQNPRHLVRRRGQEARLRCSPMKGHSHVYWYRQLPEEGLKFMVYLQKENIIDESGMPKERFSAEFPKEGPSILRIQQVVRGDSAAYFCASSPPGVPSGNTIYFGEGSWLTVV.

The rearrangement links TRBV5-6 to TRBJ1-1; a weak D match, TRBD1 (6 bases). V was pared by 1 base and J by 4 bases, with 11 bases between. The CDR3 has 14 amino acids. Germline-derived CDR1 and CDR2 are SGHDT and YYEEEE. CDR3 nucleotides: TGTGCCAGCAGCTTGTCAACCAGGGGCACTGAAGCTTTCTTT. Its translation: CASSLSTRGTEAFF.